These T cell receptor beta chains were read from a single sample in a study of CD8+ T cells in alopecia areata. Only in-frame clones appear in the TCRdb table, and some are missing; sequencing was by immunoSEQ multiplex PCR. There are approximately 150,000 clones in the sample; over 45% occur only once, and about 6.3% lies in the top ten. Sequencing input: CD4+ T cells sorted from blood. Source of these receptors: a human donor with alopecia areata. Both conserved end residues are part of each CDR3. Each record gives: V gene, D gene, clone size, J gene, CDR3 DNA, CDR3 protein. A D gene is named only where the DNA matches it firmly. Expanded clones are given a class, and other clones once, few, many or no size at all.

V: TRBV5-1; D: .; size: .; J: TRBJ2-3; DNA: TGCGCCAGCAGCTTGAACAGCGATAGCACAGATACGCAGTATTTT; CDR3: CASSLNSDSTDTQYF
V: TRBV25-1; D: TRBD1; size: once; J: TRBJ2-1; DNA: TGTGCCAGCAGTGAGACTCCGGGACAGGGGACGTACAATGAGCAGTTCTTC; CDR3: CASSETPGQGTYNEQFF
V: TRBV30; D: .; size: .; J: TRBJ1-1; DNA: TGTGCCTGGTTGGGCCTACCAGGCACTGAAGCTTTCTTT; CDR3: CAWLGLPGTEAFF
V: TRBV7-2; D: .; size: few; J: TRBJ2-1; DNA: TGTGCCAGCAGCTTAGAGGCCCTCCTGCCGGAGCAGTTCTTC; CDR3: CASSLEALLPEQFF
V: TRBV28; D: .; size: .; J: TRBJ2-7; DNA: TGTGCCAGCAGTTTCTCAGGGGGGCGTCTCGAGCAGTACTTC; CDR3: CASSFSGGRLEQYF
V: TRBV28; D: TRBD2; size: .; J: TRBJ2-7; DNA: TGTGCCAGCAGTTTCCCCCCACGGGGGGACGAGCAGTACTTC; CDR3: CASSFPPRGDEQYF
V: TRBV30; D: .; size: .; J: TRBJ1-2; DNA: TGTGCCTGGGGGTCTCGGCGAGCCAGTAACTATGGCTACACCTTC; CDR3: CAWGSRRASNYGYTF
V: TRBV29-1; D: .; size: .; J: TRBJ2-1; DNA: TGCAGCGTTGGTTTCAACAATGAGCAGTTCTTC; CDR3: CSVGFNNEQFF
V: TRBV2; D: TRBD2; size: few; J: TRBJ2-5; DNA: TGTGCCAGCAAGTCCGGGACTAGCGGGGTACAAGAGACCCAGTACTTC; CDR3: CASKSGTSGVQETQYF
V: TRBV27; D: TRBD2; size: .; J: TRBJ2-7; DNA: TGTGCCAGCAGTTTAGGGCTAGCGGGGGCCTACGAGCAGTACTTC; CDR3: CASSLGLAGAYEQYF
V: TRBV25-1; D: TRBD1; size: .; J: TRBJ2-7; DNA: TGTGCCAGCCGGGACAGGGGCACTTACGAGCAGTACTTC; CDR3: CASRDRGTYEQYF
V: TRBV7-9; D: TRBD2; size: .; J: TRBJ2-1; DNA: TGTGCCACCTCTCTAGCGGGAGTGAATGAGCAGTTCTTC; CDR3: CATSLAGVNEQFF
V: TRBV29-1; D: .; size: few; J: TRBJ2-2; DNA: TGCAGCGGGGGGGCGACAGGAAGCGAGGGCACCGGGGAGCTGTTTTTT; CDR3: CSGGATGSEGTGELFF
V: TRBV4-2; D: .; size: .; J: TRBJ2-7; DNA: TGTGCCAGCTCTCGAGGGGGAGCTGGATCCTACGAGCAGTACTTC; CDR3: CASSRGGAGSYEQYF
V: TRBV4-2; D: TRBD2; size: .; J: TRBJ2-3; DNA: TGTGCCAGCAGCCAAGATCCTAGCGGGAGGGCCCAGACAGATACGCAGTATTTT; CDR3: CASSQDPSGRAQTDTQYF
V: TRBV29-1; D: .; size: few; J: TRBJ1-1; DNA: TGCAGCGTTGCGTTTTTGGGGTCGAACACTGAAGCTTTCTTT; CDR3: CSVAFLGSNTEAFF
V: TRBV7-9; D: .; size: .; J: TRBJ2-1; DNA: TGTGCCAGCAGTCTACTGGGACTCAACAATGAGCAGTTCTTC; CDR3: CASSLLGLNNEQFF
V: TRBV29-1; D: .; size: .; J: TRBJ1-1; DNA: TGCAGCGCCAGCGCGGGAAACACTGAAGCTTTCTTT; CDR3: CSASAGNTEAFF
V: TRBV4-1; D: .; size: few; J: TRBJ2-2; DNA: TGCGCCAGCAGCCAAGCCCCAGGGGCCCACACCGGGGAGCTGTTTTTT; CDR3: CASSQAPGAHTGELFF
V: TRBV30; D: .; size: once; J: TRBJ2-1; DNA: TGTGCCTGGCAAAGGACGTCGTTGGGTGAGCAGTTCTTC; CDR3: CAWQRTSLGEQFF
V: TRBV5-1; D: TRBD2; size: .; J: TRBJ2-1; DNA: TGCGCCAGCAGCTTGGCTTCCCGACTAGCGGACAAACATGGCAATGAGCAGTTCTTC; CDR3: CASSLASRLADKHGNEQFF
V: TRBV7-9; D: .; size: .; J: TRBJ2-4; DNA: TGTGCCAGCAGCTCCACTCTAGGGCACGGCATTCAGTACTTC; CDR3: CASSSTLGHGIQYF
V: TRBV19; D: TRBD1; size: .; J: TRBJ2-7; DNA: TGTGCCAGTAGGGACAGGGGATCGGGCGAGCAGTACTTC; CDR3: CASRDRGSGEQYF
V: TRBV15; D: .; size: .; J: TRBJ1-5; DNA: TGTGCCACCAGCAGGTCAGGGCCAAATCAGCCCCAGCATTTT; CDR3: CATSRSGPNQPQHF
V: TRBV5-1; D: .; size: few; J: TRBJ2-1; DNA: TGCGCCAGCAGCTTGGGTTTGGCAGTTAACGAGCAGTTCTTC; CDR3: CASSLGLAVNEQFF
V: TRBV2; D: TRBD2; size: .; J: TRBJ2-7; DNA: TGTGCCAGCAGTGATTTTAGCGGGAGGGGCGAGCAGTACTTC; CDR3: CASSDFSGRGEQYF
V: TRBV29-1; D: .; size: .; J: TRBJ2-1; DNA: TGCAGCGACCGGATACCACCAAGGAATGAGCAGTTCTTC; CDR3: CSDRIPPRNEQFF
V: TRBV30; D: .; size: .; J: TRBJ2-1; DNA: TGTGCCTGGAGTGTTGGGACCTCCGCCTACAATGAGCAGTTCTTC; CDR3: CAWSVGTSAYNEQFF
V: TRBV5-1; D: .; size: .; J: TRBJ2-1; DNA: TGCGCCAGCAGGCCGACTGGCGGGCATCAAAGCTCCTACAATGAGCAGTTCTTC; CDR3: CASRPTGGHQSSYNEQFF
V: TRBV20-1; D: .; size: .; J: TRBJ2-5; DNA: TGCAGTGCTAGCGGAGGGGAGACCCAGTACTTC; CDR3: CSASGGETQYF
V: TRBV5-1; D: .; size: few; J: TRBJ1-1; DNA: TGCGCCAGCAGCCCTCTTCCGGGTATGAACACTGAAGCTTTCTTT; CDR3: CASSPLPGMNTEAFF
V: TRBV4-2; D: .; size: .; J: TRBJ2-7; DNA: TGTGCCAGCAGCCAAGGGGGGAGCGACCCCTACGAGCAGTACTTC; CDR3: CASSQGGSDPYEQYF
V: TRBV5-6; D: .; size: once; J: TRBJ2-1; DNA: TGTGCCAGCAGCTCAGAACTATACAATGAGCAGTTCTTC; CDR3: CASSSELYNEQFF
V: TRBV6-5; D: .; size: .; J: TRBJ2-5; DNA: TGTGCCAGCGGTAACAGGATTCAAGAGACCCAGTACTTC; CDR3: CASGNRIQETQYF
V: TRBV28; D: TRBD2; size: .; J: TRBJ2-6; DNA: TGTGCCAGCAGTTCGGGGAGGGCCTCTGGGGCCAACGTCCTGACTTTC; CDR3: CASSSGRASGANVLTF
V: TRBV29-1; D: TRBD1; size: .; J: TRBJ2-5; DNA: TGCAGCGAGCAGACAGGGGCAGAGACCCAGTACTTC; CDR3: CSEQTGAETQYF
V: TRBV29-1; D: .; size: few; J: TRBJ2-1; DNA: TGCAGCGTTGAAGATGGGCTACACCAGCACAATGAGCAGTTCTTC; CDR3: CSVEDGLHQHNEQFF
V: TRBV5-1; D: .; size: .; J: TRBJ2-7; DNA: TGCGCCAGCAGCGTGTACGGGACTTCGCCGTTGAACGAGCAGTACTTC; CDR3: CASSVYGTSPLNEQYF
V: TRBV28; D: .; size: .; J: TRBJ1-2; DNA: TGTGCCAGCAGTGGCCGAGGGGGGGTGGTCTATGGCTACACCTTC; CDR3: CASSGRGGVVYGYTF
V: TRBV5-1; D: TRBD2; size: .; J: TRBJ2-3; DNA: TGCGCCAGCAGCTTCTACGCGGGAGGCCACACAGATACGCAGTATTTT; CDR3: CASSFYAGGHTDTQYF
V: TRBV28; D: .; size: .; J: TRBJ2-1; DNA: TGTGCCAGCAGTCCTCCCAGGGGCGCCTACAATGAGCAGTTCTTC; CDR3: CASSPPRGAYNEQFF